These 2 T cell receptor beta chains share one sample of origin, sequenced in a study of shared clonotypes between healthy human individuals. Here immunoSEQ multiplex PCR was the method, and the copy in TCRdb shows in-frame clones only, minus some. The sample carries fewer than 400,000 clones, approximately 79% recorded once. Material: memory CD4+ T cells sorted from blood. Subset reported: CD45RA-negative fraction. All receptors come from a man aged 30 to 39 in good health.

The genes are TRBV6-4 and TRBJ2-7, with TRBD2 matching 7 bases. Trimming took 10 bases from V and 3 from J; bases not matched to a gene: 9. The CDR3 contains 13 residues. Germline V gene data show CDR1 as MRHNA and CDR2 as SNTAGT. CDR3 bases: TGTGCCAAGATGAGGCGGGGGAACTACGAGCAGTACTTC. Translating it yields CAKMRRGNYEQYF.

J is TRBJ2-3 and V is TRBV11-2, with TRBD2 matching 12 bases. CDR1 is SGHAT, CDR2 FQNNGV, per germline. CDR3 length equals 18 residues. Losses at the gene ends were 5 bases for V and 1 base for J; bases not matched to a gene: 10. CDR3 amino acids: CASSPRGRLAGGTDTQYF. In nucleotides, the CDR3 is TGTGCCAGCAGCCCCAGGGGGCGACTAGCGGGGGGCACAGATACGCAGTATTTT.